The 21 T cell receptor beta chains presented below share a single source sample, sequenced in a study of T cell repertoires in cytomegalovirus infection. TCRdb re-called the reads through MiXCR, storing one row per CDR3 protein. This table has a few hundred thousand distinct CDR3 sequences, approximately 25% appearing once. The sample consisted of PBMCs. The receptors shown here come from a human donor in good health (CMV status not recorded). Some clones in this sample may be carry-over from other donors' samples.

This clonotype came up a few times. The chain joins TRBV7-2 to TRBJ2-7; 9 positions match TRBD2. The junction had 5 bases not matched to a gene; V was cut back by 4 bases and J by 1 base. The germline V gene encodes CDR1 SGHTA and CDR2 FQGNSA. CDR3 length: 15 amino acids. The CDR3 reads CASSYSLAGSYEQYV. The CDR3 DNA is TGTGCCAGCAGCTACAGTCTAGCGGGGTCCTACGAGCAGTACGTC.

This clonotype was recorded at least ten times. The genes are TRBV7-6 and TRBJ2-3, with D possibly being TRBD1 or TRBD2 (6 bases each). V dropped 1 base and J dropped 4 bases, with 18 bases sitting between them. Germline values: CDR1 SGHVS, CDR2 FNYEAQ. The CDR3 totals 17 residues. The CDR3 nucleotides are TGTGCCAGCAGCTTAGGGGGGGCCGATATTAGCGCAGATACGCAGTATTTT. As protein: CASSLGGADISADTQYF.

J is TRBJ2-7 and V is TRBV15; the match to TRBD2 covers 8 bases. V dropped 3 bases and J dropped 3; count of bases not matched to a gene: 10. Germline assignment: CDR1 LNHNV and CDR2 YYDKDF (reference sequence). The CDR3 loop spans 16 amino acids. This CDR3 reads CATSSTLAGRLYEQYF. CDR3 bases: TGTGCCACCAGCAGTACCTTAGCGGGAAGACTCTACGAGCAGTACTTC.

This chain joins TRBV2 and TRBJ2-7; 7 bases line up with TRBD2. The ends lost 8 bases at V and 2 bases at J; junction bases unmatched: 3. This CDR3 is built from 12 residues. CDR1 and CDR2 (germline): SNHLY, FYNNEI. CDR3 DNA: TGTGCCAGCGTACGGGGGGCCTACGAGCAGTACTTC. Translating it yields CASVRGAYEQYF. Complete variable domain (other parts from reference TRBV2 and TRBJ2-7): EPEVTQTPSHQVTQMGQEVILRCVPISNHLYFYWYRQILGQKVEFLVSFYNNEISEKSEIFDDQFSVERPDGSNFTLKIRSTKLEDSAMYFCASVRGAYEQYFGPGTRLTVT.

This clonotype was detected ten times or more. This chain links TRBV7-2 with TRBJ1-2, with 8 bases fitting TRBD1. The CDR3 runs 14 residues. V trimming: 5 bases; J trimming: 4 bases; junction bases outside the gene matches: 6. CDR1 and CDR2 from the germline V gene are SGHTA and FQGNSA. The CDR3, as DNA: TGTGCCAGCAGCCCACAGGGGGACGGCTATGGCTACACCTTC. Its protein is CASSPQGDGYGYTF.

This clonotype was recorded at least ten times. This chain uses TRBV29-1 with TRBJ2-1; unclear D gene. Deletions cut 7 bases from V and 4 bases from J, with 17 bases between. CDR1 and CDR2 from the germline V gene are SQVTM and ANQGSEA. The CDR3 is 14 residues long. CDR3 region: CSADAGRKYNEQFF. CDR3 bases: TGCAGCGCCGACGCCGGGCGAAAGTACAATGAGCAGTTCTTC.

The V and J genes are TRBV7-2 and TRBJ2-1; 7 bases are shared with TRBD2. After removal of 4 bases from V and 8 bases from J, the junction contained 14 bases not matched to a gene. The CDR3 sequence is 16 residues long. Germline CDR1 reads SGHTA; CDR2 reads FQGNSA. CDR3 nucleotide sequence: TGTGCCAGCAGCTACTTGGGGACGGGAGGACCCGATGAGCAGTTCTTC. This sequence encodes CASSYLGTGGPDEQFF.

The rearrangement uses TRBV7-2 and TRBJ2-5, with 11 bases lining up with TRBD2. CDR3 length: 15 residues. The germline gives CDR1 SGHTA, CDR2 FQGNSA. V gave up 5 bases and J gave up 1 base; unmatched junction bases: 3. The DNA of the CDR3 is TGTGCCAGCAGCACTACTAGCGGGAGCCAAGAGACCCAGTACTTC. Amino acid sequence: CASSTTSGSQETQYF. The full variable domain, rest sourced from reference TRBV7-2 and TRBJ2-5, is GAGVSQSPSNKVTEKGKDVELRCDPISGHTALYWYRQSLGQGLEFLIYFQGNSAPDKSGLPSDRFSAERTGGSVSTLTIQRTQQEDSAVYLCASSTTSGSQETQYFGPGTRLLVL.

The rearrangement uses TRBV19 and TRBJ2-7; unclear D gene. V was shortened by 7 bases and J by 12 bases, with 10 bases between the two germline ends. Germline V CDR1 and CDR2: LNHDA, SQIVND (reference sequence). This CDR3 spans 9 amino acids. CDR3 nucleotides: TGTGCCAGTACTAGGTTACTGTACGTC. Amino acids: CASTRLLYV.

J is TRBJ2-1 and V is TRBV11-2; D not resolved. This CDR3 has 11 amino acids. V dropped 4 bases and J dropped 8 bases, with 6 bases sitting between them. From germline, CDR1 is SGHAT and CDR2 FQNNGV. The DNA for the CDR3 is TGTGCCAGCAGCTCAATGGATGAGCAGTTCTTC. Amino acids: CASSSMDEQFF. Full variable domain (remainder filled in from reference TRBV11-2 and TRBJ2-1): EAGVAQSPRYKIIEKRQSVAFWCNPISGHATLYWYQQILGQGPKLLIQFQNNGVVDDSQLPKDRFSAERLKGVDSTLKIQPAKLEDSAVYLCASSSMDEQFFGPGTRLTVL.

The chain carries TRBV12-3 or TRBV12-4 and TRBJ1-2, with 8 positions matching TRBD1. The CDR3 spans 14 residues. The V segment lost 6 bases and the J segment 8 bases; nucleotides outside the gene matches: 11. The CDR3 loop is CASSTNPTGEGYTF. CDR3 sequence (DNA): TGTGCCAGCAGCACGAATCCGACAGGGGAAGGCTACACCTTC.

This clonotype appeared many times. CDR3 loop: CASGTRPTLSGNTIYF. The CDR3 DNA sequence: TGTGCCAGCGGTACCCGACCGACCCTCTCTGGAAACACCATATATTTT. The V call is TRBV7-2, the J call TRBJ1-3; no definite D call. The CDR3 spans 16 residues. The germline V gene encodes CDR1 SGHTA and CDR2 FQGNSA. The ends were cut back, 8 bases at V and 0 bases at J, with 17 bases in the middle.

This CDR3 reads CASLVGLLINTGELFF. Here the CDR3 DNA reads TGTGCCAGCCTAGTTGGACTCCTAATCAACACCGGGGAGCTGTTTTTT. V is TRBV12-3 or TRBV12-4 and J is TRBJ2-2; TRBD2 might be the D (5 bases). V lost 8 bases, J lost 2 bases, and 18 bases lay in between. This CDR3 is 16 amino acids long.

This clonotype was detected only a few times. The chain's CDR3 is CASSEGSREYF. The CDR3 bases are TGTGCCAGCAGTGAGGGAAGTCGGGAGTACTTC. V and J are TRBV25-1 and TRBJ2-7, with unresolved D. The CDR3 sequence is 11 residues long. With 3 bases removed from V and 11 bases from J, the gap between germline ends came to 11 bases. CDR1 is MGHDK and CDR2 is SYGVNS in the germline V gene.

The CDR3 spells CASSYGLAEGSYEQYF. CDR3 nucleotide sequence: TGTGCCAGCAGTTACGGCCTAGCGGAGGGGTCCTACGAGCAGTACTTC. This chain joins TRBV6-2 or TRBV6-3 and TRBJ2-7; TRBD2 agrees at 7 bases. Per the germline V gene, CDR1 is MNHEY and CDR2 is SVGEGT. The CDR3 has 16 residues. J gave up 1 base and V 2 bases, and 8 bases lay outside the gene matches.

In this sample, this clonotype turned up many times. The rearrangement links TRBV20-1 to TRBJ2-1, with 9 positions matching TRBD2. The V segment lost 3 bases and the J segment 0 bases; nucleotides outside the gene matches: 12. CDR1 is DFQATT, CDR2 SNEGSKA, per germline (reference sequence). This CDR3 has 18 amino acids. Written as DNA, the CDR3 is TGCAGTGCTAGTGCCGATTCGGGTAGCGGGAGCTCCTACAATGAGCAGTTCTTC. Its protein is CSASADSGSGSSYNEQFF.

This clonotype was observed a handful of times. The CDR3 DNA reads as TGTGCTAGTGGTTTGATGTTGGGACAGGGCACCGAGACCCAGTACTTC. It specifies CASGLMLGQGTETQYF. V and J are TRBV12-5 and TRBJ2-5; 9 positions match TRBD1. The germline CDR1 and CDR2 sequences are LGHNT and FRNRAP. V lost 2 bases and J lost 5; bases outside the gene matches: 9. This CDR3 has 16 residues.

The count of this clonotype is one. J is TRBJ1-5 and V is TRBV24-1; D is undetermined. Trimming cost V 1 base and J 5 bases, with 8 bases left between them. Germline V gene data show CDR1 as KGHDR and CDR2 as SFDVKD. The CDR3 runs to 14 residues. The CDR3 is CATSDFSVDQPQHF. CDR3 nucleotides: TGTGCCACCAGTGATTTCTCGGTGGATCAGCCCCAGCATTTT.

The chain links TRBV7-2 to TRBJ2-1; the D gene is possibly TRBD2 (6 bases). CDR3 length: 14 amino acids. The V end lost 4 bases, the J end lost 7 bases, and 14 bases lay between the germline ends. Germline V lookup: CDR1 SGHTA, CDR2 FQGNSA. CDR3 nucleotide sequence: TGTGCCAGCAGCTATCAAAGAAGCGGGAATGAGCAGTTCTTC. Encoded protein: CASSYQRSGNEQFF.

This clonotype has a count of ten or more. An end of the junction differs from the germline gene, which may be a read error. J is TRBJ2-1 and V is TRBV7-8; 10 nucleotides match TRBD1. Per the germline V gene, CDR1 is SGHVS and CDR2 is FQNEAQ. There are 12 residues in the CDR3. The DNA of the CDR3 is TGTGCCAGCAGCACCCGACAGGGGGCGGGGATCTTC. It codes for CASSTRQGAGIF.

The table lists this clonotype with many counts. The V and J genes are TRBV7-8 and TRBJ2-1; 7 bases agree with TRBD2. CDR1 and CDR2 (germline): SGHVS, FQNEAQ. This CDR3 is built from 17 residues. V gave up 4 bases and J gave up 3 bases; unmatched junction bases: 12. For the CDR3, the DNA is TGTGCCAGCAGCTGGCCTAGACGGCTAGCGGTCTACAATGAGCAGTTCTTC. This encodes CASSWPRRLAVYNEQFF.